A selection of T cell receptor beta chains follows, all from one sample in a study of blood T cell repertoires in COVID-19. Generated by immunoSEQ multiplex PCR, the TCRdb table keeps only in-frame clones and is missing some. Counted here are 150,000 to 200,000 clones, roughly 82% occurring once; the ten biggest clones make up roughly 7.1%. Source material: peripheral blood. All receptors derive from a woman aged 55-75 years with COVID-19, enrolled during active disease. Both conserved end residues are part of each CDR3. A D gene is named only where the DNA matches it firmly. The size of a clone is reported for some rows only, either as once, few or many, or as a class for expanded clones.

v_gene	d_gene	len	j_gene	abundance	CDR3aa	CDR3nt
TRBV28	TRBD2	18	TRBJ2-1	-	CASSFTGLAGVSYNEQFF	TGTGCCAGCAGTTTCACGGGACTAGCGGGAGTTTCCTACAATGAGCAGTTCTTC
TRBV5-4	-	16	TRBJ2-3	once	CASSLAQGAGTDTQYF	TGTGCCAGCAGCTTAGCGCAGGGTGCGGGCACAGATACGCAGTATTTT
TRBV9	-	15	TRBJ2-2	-	CASSSRDAYTGELFF	TGTGCCAGCAGCTCCCGGGATGCCTACACCGGGGAGCTGTTTTTT
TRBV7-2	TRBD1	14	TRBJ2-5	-	CASSPDRGPETQYF	TGTGCCAGCAGCCCCGACAGGGGGCCCGAGACCCAGTACTTC
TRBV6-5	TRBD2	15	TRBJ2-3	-	CASSTPERGVDTQYF	TGTGCCAGCAGTACCCCCGAGCGGGGGGTGGATACGCAGTATTTT
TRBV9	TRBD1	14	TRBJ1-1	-	CASSSGQGLSEAFF	TGTGCCAGCAGCTCCGGACAGGGGTTGTCTGAAGCTTTCTTT
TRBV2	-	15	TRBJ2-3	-	CASRRDRGSTDTQYF	TGTGCCAGCAGGCGCGACAGAGGCTCCACAGATACGCAGTATTTT
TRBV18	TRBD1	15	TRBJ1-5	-	CASSPGTGGNQPQHF	TGTGCCAGCTCACCAGGGACAGGGGGGAATCAGCCCCAGCATTTT
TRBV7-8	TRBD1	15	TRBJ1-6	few	CASSPGTGGDSPLHF	TGTGCCAGCAGCCCCGGGACAGGGGGCGATTCACCCCTCCACTTT
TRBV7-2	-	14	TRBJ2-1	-	CASSPSRGRYEQFF	TGTGCCAGCAGCCCATCCCGGGGTCGTTATGAGCAGTTCTTC
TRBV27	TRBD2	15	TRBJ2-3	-	CASTHLAGGADTQYF	TGTGCCAGCACCCATCTAGCGGGAGGAGCAGATACGCAGTATTTT
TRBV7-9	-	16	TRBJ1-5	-	CASSRAGTRGNQPQHF	TGTGCCAGCAGCCGCGCGGGGACCCGGGGCAATCAGCCCCAGCATTTT
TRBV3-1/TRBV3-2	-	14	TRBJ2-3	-	CASSRGRELHTQYF	TGTGCCAGCAGCAGAGGCCGGGAGCTACATACGCAGTATTTT
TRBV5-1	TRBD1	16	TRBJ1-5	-	CASSLGSGGSNQPQHF	TGCGCCAGCAGCTTGGGTTCAGGGGGCAGTAATCAGCCCCAGCATTTT
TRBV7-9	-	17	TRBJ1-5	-	CASSLSAGRGAESPQHF	TGTGCCAGCAGCTTATCAGCCGGGAGGGGGGCGGAATCTCCCCAGCATTTT
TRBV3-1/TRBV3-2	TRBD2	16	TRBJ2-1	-	CASSQGASGLNNEQFF	TGTGCCAGCAGCCAAGGAGCTAGCGGTCTAAACAATGAGCAGTTCTTC
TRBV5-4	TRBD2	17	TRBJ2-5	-	CASSGGTSGSQRRTQYF	TGTGCCAGCAGCGGCGGGACTAGCGGGTCCCAAAGGAGGACCCAGTACTTC
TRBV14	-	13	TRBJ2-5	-	CASSPQWQETQYF	TGTGCCAGCAGCCCGCAGTGGCAAGAGACCCAGTACTTC
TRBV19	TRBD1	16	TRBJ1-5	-	CASSTLLTGVYQPQHF	TGTGCCAGTAGTACCCTTTTGACAGGGGTTTATCAGCCCCAGCATTTT
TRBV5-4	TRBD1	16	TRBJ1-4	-	CASSRGQGITNEKLFF	TGTGCCAGCAGCCGGGGACAGGGGATCACTAATGAAAAACTGTTTTTT
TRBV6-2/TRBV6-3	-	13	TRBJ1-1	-	CASSGGDYTEAFF	TGTGCCAGCAGTGGAGGGGATTATACTGAAGCTTTCTTT
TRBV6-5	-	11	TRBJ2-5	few	CASTGRETQYF	TGTGCCAGCACAGGAAGGGAGACCCAGTACTTC
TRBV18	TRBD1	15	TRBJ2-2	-	CASSTGQGNTGELFF	TGTGCCAGCTCAACGGGACAGGGGAACACCGGGGAGCTGTTTTTT
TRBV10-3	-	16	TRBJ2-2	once	CAISESRREAAGELFF	TGTGCCATCAGTGAGTCGAGGCGGGAAGCGGCCGGGGAGCTGTTTTTT
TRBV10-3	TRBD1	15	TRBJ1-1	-	CAIRDRGPDGTEAFF	TGTGCCATCAGAGACAGGGGGCCCGATGGCACTGAAGCTTTCTTT
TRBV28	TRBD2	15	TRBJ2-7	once	CASSSQRDLSYEQYF	TGTGCCAGCAGTTCACAGCGGGACCTTTCCTACGAGCAGTACTTC